These 18 T cell receptor beta chains were all obtained from the same sample, sequenced in a study of T cells in localized non-small cell lung cancer. The assay was immunoSEQ multiplex PCR, and TCRdb's table has in-frame clones only and misses some. The repertoire holds around 2,800 clones, 30% seen once, with 13% to 15% in the top ten. The sample here was lung tumor tissue, taken before any cancer treatment. All receptors derive from a woman aged 35 to 70 with stage III lung adenocarcinoma.

The V call is TRBV30, the J call TRBJ1-3; 7 bases fit TRBD1. With V trimmed by 1 base and J by 0 bases, 3 bases remained unmatched. The CDR3 has 15 residues. Germline V CDR1 and CDR2: GTSNPN, SVGIG (reference sequence). CDR3 in amino acids: CAWSGRTGSGNTIYF. The CDR3 bases are TGTGCCTGGAGTGGGCGGACAGGCTCTGGAAACACCATATATTTT.

The chain has TRBV6-8 and TRBJ2-1, with 10 bases lining up with TRBD2. Per germline, CDR1 MNHGY and CDR2 SAAAGT. The CDR3 length is 15 residues. After removal of 0 bases from V and 12 bases from J, the junction contained 8 bases not matched to a gene. The DNA of the CDR3 is TGTGCCAGCAGTTACTCGAACCTAGCGGGAGTCTCGCAGTTCTTC. This encodes CASSYSNLAGVSQFF.

Written as DNA, the CDR3 is TGTGCCAGCAGCGTCATAGAGGGGGTTGGTCGTACGCAGTATTTT. Its translation: CASSVIEGVGRTQYF. The rearrangement links TRBV7-5 to TRBJ2-3; the table's D gene call, TRBD1, was not cross checked with the DNA. TRBV7-5 is shown as a pseudogene. The CDR3 length is 15 residues.

This CDR3 is CASSLDRGGNSPLHF. In nucleotides, the CDR3 is TGTGCCAGCAGCCTAGACCGGGGCGGTAATTCACCCCTCCACTTT. The chain combines TRBV6-8 with TRBJ1-6; a weak D match, TRBD1 (5 bases). This CDR3 contains 15 residues. Germline CDR1 reads MNHGY; CDR2 reads SAAAGT. V was clipped by 6 bases and J by 6 bases, with 15 bases between them.

The genes are TRBV9 and TRBJ2-6; D is tentatively TRBD1 or TRBD2 (5 bases each). Trimming left V 3 bases short and J 0 bases short, with 13 bases between. Germline CDR1 SGDLS, CDR2 YYNGEE. This CDR3 has 17 residues. The CDR3 spells CASSAPRGGSGANVLTF. The CDR3 DNA is TGTGCCAGCAGCGCACCCCGTGGGGGCTCTGGGGCCAACGTCCTGACTTTC.

The gene calls are TRBV10-2 and TRBJ2-7; D is perhaps TRBD1 (6 bases). Germline CDR1 is WSHSY and CDR2 is SAAADI. Trimming shortened V by 2 bases and J by 4 bases, and 15 bases separated the two germline ends. The CDR3 is 15 residues long. Written as DNA, the CDR3 is TGCGCCAGCAGTGAGAGGGGGACAAGACTTTACGAGCAGTACTTC. Protein sequence: CASSERGTRLYEQYF.

This clone showed up just a few times. The chain has TRBV15 and TRBJ1-4; 8 positions match TRBD1. The trim removed 0 bases at V and 7 bases at J, leaving 4 bases unmatched. CDR3 length: 15 residues. Germline assignment: CDR1 LNHNV and CDR2 YYDKDF (reference sequence). Here the CDR3 reads CATSRDQGATEKLFF. The CDR3 DNA reads TGTGCCACCAGCAGAGATCAGGGGGCGACTGAAAAACTGTTTTTT. The full variable domain, completed using reference TRBV15 and TRBJ1-4, is DAMVIQNPRYQVTQFGKPVTLSCSQTLNHNVMYWYQQKSSQAPKLLFHYYDKDFNNEADTPDNFQSRRPNTSFCFLDIRSPGLGDTAMYLCATSRDQGATEKLFFGSGTQLSVL.

This clone is labeled medium-sized. The chain is built from TRBV6-8 and TRBJ2-7; 15 bases are shared with TRBD2. Germline assignment: CDR1 MNHGY and CDR2 SAAAGT. There are 17 residues in the CDR3. V lost 6 bases, J lost 6 bases, and 12 bases stayed unmatched. CDR3 sequence (DNA): TGTGCCAGCAGCCCTGGGACTAGCGGGAGGAGGGGAGCCGAGCAGTACTTC. This gives the protein CASSPGTSGRRGAEQYF.

This sequence joins TRBV19 and TRBJ2-1; perhaps TRBD2 as D (6 bases). Germline V lookup: CDR1 LNHDA, CDR2 SQIVND (reference sequence). The CDR3 loop spans 14 amino acids. The V end lost 0 bases, the J end lost 9 bases, and 12 bases lay between the germline ends. The CDR3 nucleotides are TGTGCCAGTAGTATAGATCGCGGGGCTCTTGAGCAGTTCTTC. Encoded protein: CASSIDRGALEQFF.

This clone has only a few counts. This chain joins TRBV9 and TRBJ1-5; a possible D gene is TRBD1 (5 bases). The V end lost 5 bases, the J end lost 3 bases, and 12 bases lay between the germline ends. In germline, CDR1 is SGDLS, CDR2 YYNGEE. The length of the CDR3 is 14 residues. The DNA for the CDR3 is TGTGCCAGCAGTGAAAGACAGTCCAATCAGCCCCAGCATTTT. Amino acid sequence: CASSERQSNQPQHF.

The gene calls are TRBV6-8 and TRBJ1-1; no clear D gene. CDR3 length: 12 amino acids. V was trimmed by 8 bases and J by 10 bases, leaving 17 bases between them. The germline CDR1 and CDR2 sequences are MNHGY and SAAAGT. As DNA, the CDR3 is TGTGCCAGCGGAGACACCGCCGGCGGAGCTTTCTTT. It specifies CASGDTAGGAFF.

The genes are TRBV6-8 and TRBJ2-3; tentatively, D is TRBD2 (5 bases). V lost 2 bases and J lost 4, with 13 bases in between. This CDR3 comprises 15 residues. Germline values: CDR1 MNHGY, CDR2 SAAAGT. The DNA for the CDR3 is TGTGCCAGCAGTTACGAGCCGGGATTGCCAGATACGCAGTATTTT. It encodes CASSYEPGLPDTQYF.

The chain links TRBV18 to TRBJ2-7, with TRBD1 matching over 8 bases. The CDR3 has 15 residues. Germline V gives CDR1 KGHSH, CDR2 LQKENI. Unmatched junction bases numbered 9, after V lost 6 bases and J lost 2 bases. The CDR3 DNA reads TGTGCCAGCTCTCTCGGACAGGGTATACCCTACGAGCAGTACTTC. Translation: CASSLGQGIPYEQYF.

V usage is TRBV11-3 and J usage is TRBJ2-1, with 11 bases identical to TRBD1. J was trimmed by 7 bases and V by 6 bases; bases with no gene match: 8. CDR3 length: 15 amino acids. The germline CDR1 and CDR2 sequences are SGHNT and YENEEA. CDR3 sequence reads: CASSFRDRGSNEQFF. The CDR3 DNA reads as TGTGCCAGCAGTTTCCGGGACAGGGGGTCGAATGAGCAGTTCTTC.

The chain is built from TRBV15 and TRBJ1-1; TRBD1 might be the D (5 bases). The V and J ends lost 0 bases and 1 base respectively, with 9 bases between them. The CDR3 is 15 residues long. In germline, CDR1 is LNHNV, CDR2 YYDKDF (reference sequence). In DNA, the CDR3 is TGTGCCACCAGCAGAGATCGGGGGGGGAACACTGAAGCTTTCTTT. Translation gives CATSRDRGGNTEAFF.

J is TRBJ1-1 and V is TRBV5-1; D may be TRBD1 (5 bases). CDR3 length: 16 amino acids. With 0 bases removed from V and 5 bases from J, the gap between germline ends came to 17 bases. The germline V gene has CDR1 SGHRS and CDR2 YFSETQ. For the CDR3, the DNA is TGCGCCAGCAGCTTGGGGGGCTTAGGGGTAGGGACTGAAGCTTTCTTT. The encoded protein is CASSLGGLGVGTEAFF.

By frequency in the sample, this clone is medium-sized. The CDR3 loop is CASSSTQGPQETQYF. The CDR3 nucleotides are TGTGCCAGCAGCTCCACGCAGGGTCCCCAAGAGACCCAGTACTTC. The chain couples TRBV6-8 to TRBJ2-5; TRBD1 might be the D (5 bases). Per germline, CDR1 MNHGY and CDR2 SAAAGT. V was shortened by 6 bases and J by 1 base, with 15 bases between the two germline ends. The CDR3 is 15 amino acids.

The chain uses TRBV5-1 and TRBJ2-5; 8 positions match TRBD1. V gave up 4 bases and J gave up 5 bases; unmatched junction bases: 7. Germline assignment: CDR1 SGHRS and CDR2 YFSETQ. The length of the CDR3 is 14 residues. The CDR3 is CASSGRQGMETQYF. The CDR3 DNA follows: TGCGCCAGCAGCGGCCGACAGGGGATGGAGACCCAGTACTTC.